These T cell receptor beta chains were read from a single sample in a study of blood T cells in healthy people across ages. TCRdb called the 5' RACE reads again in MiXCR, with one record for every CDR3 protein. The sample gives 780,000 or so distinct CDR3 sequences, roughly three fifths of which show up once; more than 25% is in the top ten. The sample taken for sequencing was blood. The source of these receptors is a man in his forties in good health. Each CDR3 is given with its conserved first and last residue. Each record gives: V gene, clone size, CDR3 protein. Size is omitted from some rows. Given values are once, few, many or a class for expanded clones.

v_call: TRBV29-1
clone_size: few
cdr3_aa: CSVERDQETQYF

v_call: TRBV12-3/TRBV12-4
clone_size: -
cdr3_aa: CASRPRDLYNEQYF

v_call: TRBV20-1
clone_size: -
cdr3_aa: CSASKAGGNHGYTF

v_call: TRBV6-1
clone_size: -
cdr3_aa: CASQERGAGGNEQFF

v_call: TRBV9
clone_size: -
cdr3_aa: CASSSRTGYSTDTQYF

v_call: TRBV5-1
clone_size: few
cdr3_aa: CASILAPLGEQFF

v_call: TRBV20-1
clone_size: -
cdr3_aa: CSARETSGSSYNEQFF

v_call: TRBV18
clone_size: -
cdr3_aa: CASSPGQSGEQFF

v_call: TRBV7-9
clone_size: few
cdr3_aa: CASSRTGTSGGGQFF

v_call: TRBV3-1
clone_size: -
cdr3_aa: CASSQGTGGQPQHF

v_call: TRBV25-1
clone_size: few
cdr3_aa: CASSVRQADTQYF

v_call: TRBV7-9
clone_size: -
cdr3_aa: CASRPGQITDTQYF

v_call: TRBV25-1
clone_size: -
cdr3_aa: CASSDMGGDYGYTF

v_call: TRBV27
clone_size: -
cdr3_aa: CASSLSVQGLDSETQYF